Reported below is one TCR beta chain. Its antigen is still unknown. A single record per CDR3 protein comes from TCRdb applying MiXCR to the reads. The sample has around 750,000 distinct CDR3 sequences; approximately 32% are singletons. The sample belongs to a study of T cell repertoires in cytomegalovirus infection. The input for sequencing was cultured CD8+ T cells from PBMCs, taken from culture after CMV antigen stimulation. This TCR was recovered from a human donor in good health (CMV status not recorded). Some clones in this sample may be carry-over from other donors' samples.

CDR3 sequence reads: CASSLGDREGYTF. CDR3 nucleotide sequence: TGTGCCAGCAGCTTAGGCGACAGGGAAGGCTACACCTTC. The chain employs TRBV7-9 and TRBJ1-2, with 7 bases lining up with TRBD1. CDR1 and CDR2 from the germline V gene are SEHNR and FQNEAQ (reference sequence). CDR3 length: 13 residues. V trimming: 1 base; J trimming: 8 bases; junction bases outside the gene matches: 4. Using reference TRBV7-9 and TRBJ1-2 for the parts outside the CDR3, the full variable domain is DTGVSQNPRHKITKRGQNVTFRCDPISEHNRLYWYRQTLGQGPEFLTYFQNEAQLEKSRLLSDRFSAERPKGSFSTLEIQRTEQGDSAMYLCASSLGDREGYTFGSGTRLTVV.